The sequence of this T cell receptor (beta chain) was determined in a study of graft-versus-host responses after intestinal transplantation. Overall study: Anti-thymocyte globulin was used for induction in all recipients, who then took tacrolimus and steroids for roughly three years.

The protocol was immunoSEQ multiplex PCR, while the TCRdb copy is restricted to in-frame clones and leaves out a portion. Of 70,000 to 95,000 clones in the sample, 85% to 90% were seen once. For this clone: The antigen remains unidentified.

The study, taken as a whole, reports: The marrow of recipients harbored GvH clones, and ileum or blood showed some of them first.

Per germline, CDR1 SGDLS and CDR2 YYNGEE. The V end lost 0 bases, the J end lost 0 bases, and 9 bases lay between the germline ends. CDR3 length: 15 amino acids. J is TRBJ1-1 and V is TRBV9; D is uncertain. The material sequenced was unstimulated CD4+ T cells sorted from spleen or lymph node cells, taken before intestinal transplant. This sequence originates from a human donor who received an intestinal transplant. The CDR3, as DNA: TGTGCCAGCAGCGTAGAATCCCTAATGAACACTGAAGCTTTCTTT. It encodes CASSVESLMNTEAFF.